Listed here are 26 T cell receptor beta chains from one sample, sequenced in a study of CD8 T cells in Susac syndrome. Random hexamers were used to reverse transcribe an amount of roughly 0.45 to 1 ug RNA. TCRdb re-called the immunoSEQ multiplex PCR reads with MiXCR, one entry per CDR3 protein. Among roughly 86,000 distinct CDR3 sequences listed, roughly 96% were seen once. The sample consisted of CD8+ T cells from PBMCs. Source of these receptors: a human donor with Susac syndrome.

The rearrangement joins TRBV3-1 to TRBJ2-3; D tentatively fits TRBD1 or TRBD2 (5 bases each). Trimming cost V 5 bases and J 5 bases, with 17 bases left between them. The CDR3 covers 15 residues. From germline, CDR1 is LGHDT and CDR2 YNNKEL (reference sequence). Written as DNA, the CDR3 is TGTGCCAGCAGCATGGGTAGGGACCCAATAGATACGCAGTATTTT. This codes for CASSMGRDPIDTQYF.

V is TRBV7-8 and J is TRBJ1-5, with D unclear. Trimming shortened V by 6 bases and J by 3 bases, and 15 bases separated the two germline ends. There are 15 residues in the CDR3. The V gene's germline CDR1 is SGHVS and CDR2 FQNEAQ. The CDR3 bases are TGTGCCAGCAGTCTCGCCGGGTCCCCCAATCAGCCCCAGCATTTT. This codes for CASSLAGSPNQPQHF.

The chain recombines TRBV29-1 with TRBJ2-7, with TRBD1 identical over 11 bases. With V trimmed by 6 bases and J by 1 base, 2 bases remained unmatched. Germline V gene lookup returns CDR1 SQVTM and CDR2 ANQGSEA. The CDR3 totals 13 residues. CDR3 sequence: CSVGTGGSYEQYF. The CDR3, as DNA: TGCAGCGTCGGGACAGGGGGTTCCTACGAGCAGTACTTC.

The chain recombines TRBV10-3 with TRBJ2-7; 10 nucleotides agree with TRBD1. CDR1 and CDR2 (germline): ENHRY, SYGVKD. CDR3 size: 14 residues. The trim removed 4 bases at V and 5 bases at J, leaving 5 bases unmatched. The CDR3 DNA sequence: TGTGCCATCAGTGGGGACAGGGGTGGACACGAGCAGTACTTC. Amino acid sequence: CAISGDRGGHEQYF.

The chain recombines TRBV4-3 with TRBJ1-2; 7 bases are a match to TRBD1. V lost 5 bases to trimming and J lost 7 bases; unmatched junction nucleotides: 13. The CDR3 is 15 amino acids. The germline CDR1 and CDR2 sequences are LGHNA and YSLEER. CDR3 DNA sequence: TGCGCCAGCAGCTCGGGCACAGGGGTAGAGGCTGGCTACACCTTC. Encoded protein: CASSSGTGVEAGYTF.

Here the CDR3 reads CASSLDSDYEQYF. The CDR3 nucleotides read TGCGCCAGCAGCCTGGACTCCGACTACGAGCAGTACTTC. The gene calls are TRBV5-1 and TRBJ2-7, with D possibly being TRBD2 (5 bases). Germline V gene data show CDR1 as SGHRS and CDR2 as YFSETQ. The CDR3 has 13 residues. Trimming cost V 4 bases and J 3 bases, with 11 bases left between them.

The chain is built from TRBV6-5 and TRBJ2-3; no clear D gene. V was cut by 6 bases and J by 4 bases, with 5 bases left in between. The germline CDR1 and CDR2 sequences are MNHEY and SVGAGI. The CDR3 has 11 residues. CDR3 in amino acids: CASRNPDTQYF. CDR3 DNA: TGTGCCAGCAGGAACCCAGATACGCAGTATTTT.

This chain links TRBV5-6 with TRBJ1-3; no clear D. Trimming stripped 2 bases from V and 0 bases from J, with 12 bases between. The length of the CDR3 is 16 residues. Looked up from germline, CDR1 is SGHDT and CDR2 is YYEEEE. CDR3 DNA sequence: TGTGCCAGCAGCTTACTCCAGCTCAGCTCTGGAAACACCATATATTTT. It translates to CASSLLQLSSGNTIYF.

The chain carries TRBV12-3 or TRBV12-4 and TRBJ2-1; D gene ambiguous. The CDR3 spans 12 residues. The ends were cut back, 5 bases at V and 6 bases at J, with 8 bases in the middle. CDR3 sequence: CASSVDGNEQFF. In DNA form, the CDR3 reads TGTGCCAGCAGTGTGGACGGCAATGAGCAGTTCTTC.

This chain uses TRBV7-9 with TRBJ1-2, with TRBD1 as a possible D gene (5 bases). Trimming shortened V by 2 bases and J by 3 bases, and 16 bases separated the two germline ends. This CDR3 is built from 16 residues. Germline loops: CDR1 SEHNR, CDR2 FQNEAQ (reference sequence). The CDR3 is CASSLTQGEIDYGYTF. The CDR3 coding sequence is TGTGCCAGCAGCTTAACGCAAGGGGAGATCGACTATGGCTACACCTTC.

In this sample, this clonotype turned up a few times. The chain joins TRBV12-3 or TRBV12-4 to TRBJ1-1; D remains unclear. V was shortened by 2 bases and J by 1 base, with 2 bases between the two germline ends. The CDR3 contains 12 residues. This CDR3 reads CASSLWNTEAFF. CDR3 sequence (DNA): TGTGCCAGCAGTTTATGGAACACTGAAGCTTTCTTT.

The V and J genes are TRBV5-6 and TRBJ1-3; 7 bases line up with TRBD1. Germline V gene lookup returns CDR1 SGHDT and CDR2 YYEEEE. Trimming at V came to 1 base and at J to 2 bases, leaving 0 bases not matched to a gene. The CDR3 totals 14 residues. This CDR3 reads CASSLTGAGNTIYF. DNA for the CDR3: TGTGCCAGCAGCTTGACAGGGGCTGGAAACACCATATATTTT.

The chain employs TRBV3-1 and TRBJ2-1; D gene unclear. CDR3 length equals 15 residues. Deletions cut 4 bases from V and 0 bases from J, with 10 bases between. The V gene's germline CDR1 is LGHDT and CDR2 YNNKEL (reference sequence). The CDR3 sequence is CASSRDRSSYNEQFF. The DNA of the CDR3 is TGTGCCAGCAGCCGAGACCGCAGCTCCTACAATGAGCAGTTCTTC.

V is TRBV7-2 and J is TRBJ1-3, with D tentatively TRBD1 (5 bases). V lost 4 bases to trimming and J lost 2 bases, with 9 bases between them. Germline-derived CDR1 and CDR2 are SGHTA and FQGNSA. The length of the CDR3 is 14 residues. The CDR3 protein is CASSYGAAGNTIYF. CDR3 in DNA: TGTGCCAGCAGCTACGGGGCCGCTGGAAACACCATATATTTT.

The CDR3 here is CASSLGLVADTQYF. CDR3 coding DNA: TGTGCCAGCAGCTTAGGCTTAGTGGCAGATACGCAGTATTTT. The V and J genes are TRBV13 and TRBJ2-3; no clear D gene. Germline CDR1 is PRHDT and CDR2 is FYEKMQ (reference sequence). This CDR3 is 14 amino acids long. V lost 0 bases to trimming and J lost 4 bases, with 8 bases between them.

The J gene is TRBJ1-5, the V gene TRBV5-6; no firm D call. The V end was cut by 2 bases, the J end by 1 base, with 7 bases between. Per germline, CDR1 SGHDT and CDR2 YYEEEE. The CDR3 totals 14 residues. The CDR3 reads CASSLGRSNQPQHF. The CDR3 DNA follows: TGTGCCAGCAGCTTAGGACGGAGCAATCAGCCCCAGCATTTT.

The chain recombines TRBV27 with TRBJ1-2, with D perhaps TRBD1 (5 bases). This CDR3 has 13 residues. From germline, CDR1 is MNHEY and CDR2 SMNVEV (reference sequence). The ends were cut back, 4 bases at V and 3 bases at J, with 9 bases in the middle. CDR3 DNA sequence: TGTGCCAGCAGTTATGACAGAGACTATGGCTACACCTTC. Translation: CASSYDRDYGYTF.

V is TRBV15 and J is TRBJ2-6; D ambiguous. The germline V gene encodes CDR1 LNHNV and CDR2 YYDKDF (reference sequence). V was pared by 3 bases and J by 4 bases, with 10 bases between. The CDR3 has 15 residues. The CDR3 reads CATSRAVVGANVLTF. As DNA, the CDR3 is TGTGCCACCAGCAGGGCTGTGGTCGGGGCCAACGTCCTGACTTTC.

This clonotype appeared a single time. The chain joins TRBV3-1 to TRBJ1-1; D gene uncertain. Germline V gene sequence: CDR1 LGHDT, CDR2 YNNKEL (reference sequence). V shed 2 bases and J shed 2 bases, with 6 bases lying between them. This CDR3 spans 13 amino acids. The CDR3 DNA is TGTGCCAGCAGCCAAAAAAGAAACACTGAAGCTTTCTTT. This codes for CASSQKRNTEAFF.

The V and J genes are TRBV30 and TRBJ1-2; TRBD1 aligns across 9 bases. Germline V gives CDR1 GTSNPN, CDR2 SVGIG (reference sequence). V lost 1 base to trimming and J lost 7 bases; unmatched junction nucleotides: 4. The CDR3 spans 13 residues. The CDR3 spells CAWSAGTGPGYTF. CDR3 nucleotides: TGTGCCTGGAGTGCGGGGACAGGGCCTGGCTACACCTTC.

The gene calls are TRBV7-9 and TRBJ1-2; tentative D call: TRBD1 (5 bases). The CDR3 length is 15 residues. CDR1 is SEHNR and CDR2 is FQNEAQ in the germline V gene (reference sequence). With 2 bases removed from V and 4 bases from J, the gap between germline ends came to 14 bases. CDR3 coding DNA: TGTGCCAGCAGCTTACCGGTCTCGACAGTCTATGGCTACACCTTC. This codes for CASSLPVSTVYGYTF.

This chain connects TRBV6-5 to TRBJ1-2, with 7 bases aligning to TRBD1. The CDR3 length is 14 residues. Trimming removed 5 bases from V and 1 base from J; junction bases left unmatched: 4. Germline loops: CDR1 MNHEY, CDR2 SVGAGI. Here the CDR3 DNA reads TGTGCCAGCAGTCCGACAGGGTATAACTATGGCTACACCTTC. Amino acid sequence: CASSPTGYNYGYTF.

The V gene is TRBV24-1, the J gene TRBJ2-1, with TRBD1 matching over 7 bases. CDR3 length equals 18 residues. V was pared by 2 bases and J by 8 bases, with 17 bases of the junction left unmatched. Looked up from germline, CDR1 is KGHDR and CDR2 is SFDVKD. The CDR3 protein is CATSDSKVRDRSFDEQFF. The CDR3 DNA follows: TGTGCCACCAGTGATTCGAAAGTTCGGGACAGATCCTTTGATGAGCAGTTCTTC.

J is TRBJ1-2 and V is TRBV29-1, with 10 nucleotides matching TRBD1. This CDR3 is 13 amino acids long. The germline gives CDR1 SQVTM, CDR2 ANQGSEA. J was trimmed by 5 bases and V by 4 bases; bases with no gene match: 4. DNA for the CDR3: TGCAGCGTTGGGGACAGGGGACCGTATGGCTACACCTTC. This sequence encodes CSVGDRGPYGYTF.

V is TRBV9 and J is TRBJ2-5; TRBD2 is a possible D gene (6 bases). The CDR3 is 14 amino acids. Germline CDR1 SGDLS, CDR2 YYNGEE. Deletions cut 3 bases from V and 5 bases from J, with 14 bases between. The CDR3 spells CASSADSGTETQYF. DNA of the CDR3: TGTGCCAGCAGCGCTGATAGCGGAACTGAGACCCAGTACTTC.

This chain connects TRBV30 to TRBJ1-1, with D possibly TRBD1 on 5 matching bases. Germline values: CDR1 GTSNPN, CDR2 SVGIG (reference sequence). The CDR3 is 13 residues long. V gave up 5 bases and J gave up 0 bases, with 10 bases separating them. The CDR3 here is CAWWGRMNTEAFF. The CDR3 DNA follows: TGTGCCTGGTGGGGGAGAATGAACACTGAAGCTTTCTTT. The variable domain in full, with the rest retrieved from reference TRBV30 and TRBJ1-1, is SQTIHQWPATLVQPVGSPLSLECTVEGTSNPNLYWYRQAAGRGLQLLFYSVGIGQISSEVPQNLSASRPQDRQFILSSKKLLLSDSGFYLCAWWGRMNTEAFFGQGTRLTVV.